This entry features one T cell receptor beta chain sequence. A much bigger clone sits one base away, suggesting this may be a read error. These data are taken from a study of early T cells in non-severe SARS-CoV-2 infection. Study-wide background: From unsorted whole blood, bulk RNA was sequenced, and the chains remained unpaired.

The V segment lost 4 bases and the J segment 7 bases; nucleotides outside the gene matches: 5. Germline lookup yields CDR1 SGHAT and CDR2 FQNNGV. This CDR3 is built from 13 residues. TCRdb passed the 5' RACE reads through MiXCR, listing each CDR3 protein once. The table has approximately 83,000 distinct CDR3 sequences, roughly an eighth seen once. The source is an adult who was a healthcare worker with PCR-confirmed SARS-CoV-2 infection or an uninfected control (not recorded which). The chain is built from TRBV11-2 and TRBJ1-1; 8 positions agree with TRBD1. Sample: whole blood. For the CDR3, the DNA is TGTGCCAGCAGCTCGGACAGGGACATTGAAGCTTTCTTT. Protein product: CASSSDRDIEAFF.